Below, 27 T cell receptor beta chains from the same sample are listed, as sequenced in a study of OX40 agonist ivuxolimab in advanced cancers. Method: immunoSEQ multiplex PCR; TCRdb's copy keeps in-frame clones and lacks some. The profile shows approximately 84,000 clones, roughly 84% of them singletons. Source: CD4+ or CD8+ T cells sorted from blood, taken in a trial of the OX40 agonist ivuxolimab. The receptors shown here come from an adult with an advanced solid tumor such as melanoma, head and neck, liver or kidney cancer.

The chain carries TRBV10-3 and TRBJ2-3, with 11 bases identical to TRBD2. The germline V gene encodes CDR1 ENHRY and CDR2 SYGVKD. CDR3 length: 13 amino acids. The V and J ends lost 7 bases and 3 bases, in that order; junction bases with no gene match: 0. CDR3 loop: CAITSGGTDTQYF. For the CDR3, the DNA is TGTGCCATCACTAGCGGGGGGACAGATACGCAGTATTTT.

This sequence joins TRBV2 and TRBJ2-7, with D perhaps TRBD1 (6 bases). Germline CDR1 reads SNHLY; CDR2 reads FYNNEI. Deletions cut 5 bases from V and 5 bases from J, with 7 bases between. The CDR3 is 11 residues long. The CDR3 loop is CASSRTDEQYV. CDR3 nucleotides: TGTGCCAGCAGTCGGACAGACGAGCAGTACGTC.

The V call is TRBV19, the J call TRBJ1-2, with TRBD1 identical over 8 bases. Per the germline V gene, CDR1 is LNHDA and CDR2 is SQIVND (reference sequence). CDR3 size: 15 residues. The V and J ends lost 6 bases and 2 bases, in that order; junction bases with no gene match: 8. The DNA for the CDR3 is TGTGCCAGTAGCACCGGGACAGGCGAAAACTATGGCTACACCTTC. This sequence encodes CASSTGTGENYGYTF.

The rearrangement links TRBV4-1 to TRBJ2-5; D not resolved. The CDR3 spans 15 residues. The germline V gene has CDR1 MGHRA and CDR2 YSYEKL. V lost 0 bases and J lost 5, with 13 bases in between. The CDR3 coding sequence is TGCGCCAGCAGCCAAGAGTTTCCTACCCGGGAGACCCAGTACTTC. Translating gives CASSQEFPTRETQYF.

This clone was counted once. The rearrangement uses TRBV19 and TRBJ1-3; TRBD1 might be the D (6 bases). Trimming removed 6 bases from V and 0 bases from J, with 9 bases in between. The CDR3 sequence is 14 residues long. Germline loops: CDR1 LNHDA, CDR2 SQIVND (reference sequence). The CDR3 coding sequence is TGTGCCAGTAGCCCAGGGGACTCTGGAAACACCATATATTTT. Its translation: CASSPGDSGNTIYF.

This rearrangement joins TRBV11-3 to TRBJ2-1; 8 bases match TRBD1. J gave up 6 bases and V 3 bases, and 1 base lay outside the gene matches. The CDR3 runs 13 residues. Germline-derived CDR1 and CDR2 are SGHNT and YENEEA. DNA for the CDR3: TGTGCCAGCAGCTTCGACAGGGGCAATGAGCAGTTCTTC. It codes for CASSFDRGNEQFF.

This clone was detected only a few times. The genes are TRBV30 and TRBJ1-1, with D perhaps matching TRBD1 (6 bases). In germline, CDR1 is GTSNPN, CDR2 SVGIG (reference sequence). Deletions cut 3 bases from V and 6 bases from J, with 11 bases between. This CDR3 is 12 amino acids long. For the CDR3, the DNA is TGTGCCTGGAGCGCCGGGGGGCCTGAAGCTTTCTTT. Amino acids: CAWSAGGPEAFF.

This chain connects TRBV4-3 to TRBJ2-3; possible D gene TRBD1, 6 bases. This CDR3 spans 16 amino acids. Germline V gene data show CDR1 as LGHNA and CDR2 as YSLEER. V was clipped by 1 base and J by 4 bases, with 15 bases between them. CDR3: CASSQGGRRGSDTQYF. Written as DNA, the CDR3 is TGCGCCAGCAGCCAAGGGGGACGTAGGGGGTCAGATACGCAGTATTTT.

The chain joins TRBV18 to TRBJ2-7; D possibly corresponds to TRBD1 (6 bases). The germline V gene has CDR1 KGHSH and CDR2 LQKENI. V lost 8 bases to trimming and J lost 0 bases, with 11 bases between them. This CDR3 spans 13 amino acids. The CDR3: CASARDISYEQYF. The CDR3 nucleotides are TGTGCCAGCGCAAGGGACATCTCCTACGAGCAGTACTTC.

The chain combines TRBV6-1 with TRBJ1-1; D remains unclear. V lost 5 bases and J 3 bases, leaving 10 bases between the germline ends. The germline CDR1 and CDR2 sequences are MNHNS and SASEGT. This CDR3 region has 13 residues. CDR3 nucleotides: TGTGCCAGCAGTTCCCTCGGGTACACTGAAGCTTTCTTT. Its translation is CASSSLGYTEAFF.

The chain couples TRBV29-1 to TRBJ2-7; D is ambiguous. Trimming stripped 8 bases from V and 0 bases from J, with 11 bases between. Germline V gene sequence: CDR1 SQVTM, CDR2 ANQGSEA. The CDR3 loop spans 12 amino acids. CDR3 region: CSYGLDSYEQYF. For the CDR3, the DNA is TGCAGCTATGGTTTGGACTCCTACGAGCAGTACTTC.

The chain employs TRBV5-1 and TRBJ2-2; D is uncertain. CDR1 is SGHRS, CDR2 YFSETQ, per germline. This CDR3 is 16 amino acids long. V lost 0 bases and J lost 0, with 9 bases in between. CDR3 sequence reads: CASSLAADPNTGELFF. CDR3 sequence (DNA): TGCGCCAGCAGCTTGGCGGCGGACCCGAACACCGGGGAGCTGTTTTTT.

This CDR3 reads CASSLGAGRNYEQYF. The CDR3 coding sequence is TGTGCCAGCAGCTTAGGGGCAGGGAGGAACTACGAGCAGTACTTC. The chain is built from TRBV7-9 and TRBJ2-7; D is perhaps TRBD2 (6 bases). CDR1 is SEHNR, CDR2 FQNEAQ, per germline (reference sequence). The CDR3 is 15 amino acids. Trimming removed 1 base at V and 3 bases at J, with 13 bases between.

The V gene is TRBV10-3, the J gene TRBJ2-7; tentative D call: TRBD1 (5 bases). Germline CDR1 ENHRY, CDR2 SYGVKD. V lost 5 bases and J 1 base, leaving 6 bases between the germline ends. The CDR3 has 12 amino acids. The CDR3 DNA reads as TGTGCCATCAGTCAGGGATCCTACGAGCAGTACGTC. Translated: CAISQGSYEQYV.

This clone was seen only once. In DNA, the CDR3 is TGCGCCAGCAGCTTACAGACCGGGACAGGGGACTACGAGCAGTACTTC. Amino acids: CASSLQTGTGDYEQYF. V gene TRBV5-1 combines with J gene TRBJ2-7, with 10 bases lining up with TRBD1. Trimming cost V 2 bases and J 3 bases; bases outside gene matches: 8. Germline CDR1 is SGHRS and CDR2 is YFSETQ. CDR3 length: 16 amino acids.

CDR3 bases: TGTGCCAGCAGTTTACAGGGCGGGGGGACCGGGGAGCTGTTTTTT. It is translated as CASSLQGGGTGELFF. The gene calls are TRBV27 and TRBJ2-2; 8 bases align to TRBD2. The CDR3 runs 15 residues. Germline CDR1 MNHEY, CDR2 SMNVEV (reference sequence). Trimming took 2 bases from V and 5 from J; bases not matched to a gene: 4.

The rearrangement links TRBV5-1 to TRBJ2-5; 9 bases agree with TRBD2. After removal of 6 bases from V and 4 bases from J, the junction contained 7 bases not matched to a gene. Per germline, CDR1 SGHRS and CDR2 YFSETQ. CDR3 length: 14 residues. The CDR3 is CASKGQGLAETQYF. CDR3 nucleotides: TGCGCCAGCAAGGGTCAGGGACTAGCAGAGACCCAGTACTTC. The whole variable domain, remainder taken from reference TRBV5-1 and TRBJ2-5, is KAGVTQTPRYLIKTRGQQVTLSCSPISGHRSVSWYQQTPGQGLQFLFEYFSETQRNKGNFPGRFSGRQFSNSRSEMNVSTLELGDSALYLCASKGQGLAETQYFGPGTRLLVL.

The chain carries TRBV2 and TRBJ1-4, with a possible D match to TRBD1 (5 bases). Looked up from germline, CDR1 is SNHLY and CDR2 is FYNNEI. CDR3 length: 14 amino acids. Trimming shortened V by 2 bases and J by 3 bases, and 7 bases separated the two germline ends. In DNA form, the CDR3 reads TGTGCCAGCAGTGAAAGGGGCCCTAATGAAAAACTGTTTTTT. Translating gives CASSERGPNEKLFF.

On this clone: Mismatch with germline at one junction end may stem from a read error. The chain carries TRBV9 and TRBJ1-1; D unresolved. The CDR3 contains 13 residues. Germline CDR1 reads SGDLS; CDR2 reads YYNGEE. The CDR3 region is CVSTGGTNTEAFF. The CDR3 DNA is TGTGTCAGCACCGGCGGAACGAACACTGAAGCTTTCTTT.

The rearrangement links TRBV10-3 to TRBJ2-5; D is possibly TRBD2 (5 bases). CDR3 length: 13 residues. Germline V gene data show CDR1 as ENHRY and CDR2 as SYGVKD. V lost 8 bases and J lost 2, with 12 bases in between. DNA for the CDR3: TGTGCCATCGCCGAGCGGTTGCAAGAGACCCAGTACTTC. Translation: CAIAERLQETQYF.

The CDR3 is CASSPAWDRRRSDTQYF. In DNA form, the CDR3 reads TGTGCCAGCAGCCCCGCCTGGGACCGAAGGCGCTCCGATACGCAGTATTTT. V and J are TRBV9 and TRBJ2-3, with D perhaps matching TRBD1 or TRBD2 (5 bases each). The CDR3 length is 17 residues. In germline, CDR1 is SGDLS, CDR2 YYNGEE. The ends were cut back, 4 bases at V and 6 bases at J, with 24 bases in the middle. Drawing the rest from reference TRBV9 and TRBJ2-3, the complete variable domain is DSGVTQTPKHLITATGQRVTLRCSPRSGDLSVYWYQQSLDQGLQFLIQYYNGEERAKGNILERFSAQQFPDLHSELNLSSLELGDSALYFCASSPAWDRRRSDTQYFGPGTRLTVL.

This clone was seen a single time. The chain carries TRBV28 and TRBJ1-3; D gene ambiguous. The CDR3 is made up of 15 amino acids. Per the germline V gene, CDR1 is MDHEN and CDR2 is SYDVKM. V was cut by 2 bases and J by 2 bases, with 10 bases left in between. CDR3 residues: CASSLSSLAGNTIYF. The CDR3 bases are TGTGCCAGCAGTTTAAGTTCACTTGCTGGAAACACCATATATTTT.

V and J are TRBV30 and TRBJ1-2; D unresolved. Germline CDR1 is GTSNPN and CDR2 is SVGIG (reference sequence). V was clipped by 2 bases and J by 6 bases, with 10 bases between them. There are 12 residues in the CDR3. CDR3 in amino acids: CAWSPRGNGYTF. The CDR3 coding sequence is TGTGCCTGGAGTCCCCGAGGAAATGGCTACACCTTC.

The V gene is TRBV19, the J gene TRBJ2-4; D is unresolved. Germline CDR1 is LNHDA and CDR2 is SQIVND (reference sequence). V lost 2 bases to trimming and J lost 2 bases, with 10 bases between them. This CDR3 is 15 amino acids long. The CDR3 DNA sequence: TGTGCCAGTAGTATATCATCAGATCCCAAAAACATTCAGTACTTC. It yields the protein CASSISSDPKNIQYF. Variable domain in full (rest from reference TRBV19 and TRBJ2-4): DGGITQSPKYLFRKEGQNVTLSCEQNLNHDAMYWYRQDPGQGLRLIYYSQIVNDFQKGDIAEGYSVSREKKESFPLTVTSAQKNPTAFYLCASSISSDPKNIQYFGAGTRLSVL.

This clone appeared a single time. This chain links TRBV7-9 with TRBJ2-3; 7 bases agree with TRBD1. This CDR3 contains 14 residues. The V gene's germline CDR1 is SEHNR and CDR2 FQNEAQ (reference sequence). J lost 0 bases, V lost 3 bases, and 0 bases had no gene match. CDR3 region: CASSLGQSTDTQYF. CDR3 DNA: TGTGCCAGCAGCTTGGGACAGAGCACAGATACGCAGTATTTT.

J is TRBJ1-2 and V is TRBV28; D gene uncertain. The germline CDR1 and CDR2 sequences are MDHEN and SYDVKM. Deletions cut 6 bases from V and 0 bases from J, with 14 bases between. CDR3 length equals 15 residues. The chain's CDR3 is CASSDLTPTNYGYTF. The CDR3 region has the DNA TGTGCCAGCAGCGACTTGACCCCCACTAACTATGGCTACACCTTC.

The sample holds one count of this clone. This chain joins TRBV4-2 and TRBJ1-3, with TRBD1 identical over 8 bases. CDR3 length: 17 residues. CDR1 is LGHNA, CDR2 YNFKEQ, per germline. J gave up 0 bases and V 4 bases, and 8 bases lay outside the gene matches. DNA of the CDR3: TGTGCCAGCAGCCGAGTAGGACAGGGCCACTCTGGAAACACCATATATTTT. It translates to CASSRVGQGHSGNTIYF.